This TCR beta chain was recorded in a study of T cell responses to AZD1222 COVID-19 vaccine. Overall study findings and caveats: Just a handful of people given AZD1222 tested seropositive at baseline.

CDR1 is SEHNR, CDR2 FQNEAQ, per germline (reference sequence). V lost 1 base and J 4 bases, leaving 10 bases between the germline ends. This CDR3 is built from 15 residues. Sequencing was performed with immunoSEQ multiplex PCR; in TCRdb, only in-frame clones are kept and a portion is missing. The data contain about 150,000 clones, approximately 90% of them singletons. As for this clone: Its specificity is not known.

This clonotype originated in an adult who received the AZD1222 COVID-19 vaccine. This specimen consisted of peripheral blood, obtained 28 days after the second AZD1222 dose. This chain uses TRBV7-9 with TRBJ2-2, with unresolved D. For the CDR3, the DNA is TGTGCCAGCAGCTTAGGGGCGGTGGCCACCGGGGAGCTGTTTTTT. Translating it yields CASSLGAVATGELFF.